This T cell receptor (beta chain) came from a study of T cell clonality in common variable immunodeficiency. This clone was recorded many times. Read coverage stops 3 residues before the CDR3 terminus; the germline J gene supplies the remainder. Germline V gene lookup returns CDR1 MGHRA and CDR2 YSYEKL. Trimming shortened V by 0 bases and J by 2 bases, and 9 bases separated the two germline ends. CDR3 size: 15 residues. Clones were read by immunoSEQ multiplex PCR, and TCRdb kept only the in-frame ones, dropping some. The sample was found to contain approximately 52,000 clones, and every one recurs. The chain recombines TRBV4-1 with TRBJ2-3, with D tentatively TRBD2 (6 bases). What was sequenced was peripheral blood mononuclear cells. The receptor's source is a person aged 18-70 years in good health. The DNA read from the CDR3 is TGCGCCAGCAGCCAAGAACTAGCCACCACAGATACG. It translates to CASSQELATTDT. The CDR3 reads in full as CASSQELATTDTQYF.